These T cell receptor beta chains were read from a single sample in a study of CD8 T cells in ankylosing spondylitis. Via MiXCR, TCRdb re-called the 5' RACE reads, giving one row per CDR3 protein. The table has 300,000 to 400,000 distinct CDR3 sequences, 20% to 25% seen once. The material sequenced was blood, either unsorted or a sorted T cell fraction (not recorded which). The receptors were sampled from a male donor with ankylosing spondylitis. Both conserved end residues are part of each CDR3. The D gene is left open where the match is weak. Not all rows give a size; the values are once, few, many and, for expanded clones, a class.

V,D,size,J,CDR3,DNA
TRBV10-3,TRBD1,NA,TRBJ2-6,CAISAEDRGISGANVLTF,TGTGCCATCAGTGCTGAGGACAGGGGAATTTCGGGGGCCAACGTCCTGACTTTC
TRBV9,NA,few,TRBJ2-2,CASSVGVTDTGELFF,TGTGCCAGCAGCGTAGGGGTGACAGACACCGGGGAGCTGTTTTTT
TRBV29-1,TRBD1,NA,TRBJ1-1,CSVDMQGGTEAFF,TGCAGCGTTGATATGCAGGGGGGCACTGAAGCTTTCTTT
TRBV20-1,NA,few,TRBJ2-3,CSAPLARNTDTQYF,TGCAGTGCTCCCCTGGCGAGAAACACAGATACGCAGTATTTT
TRBV12-3/TRBV12-4,TRBD1,many,TRBJ2-7,CASSIWDRNYEQYF,TGTGCCAGCAGTATCTGGGACAGGAACTACGAGCAGTACTTC
TRBV7-2,TRBD1,few,TRBJ1-5,CASSERQGGGQPQHF,TGTGCCAGCAGCGAACGACAGGGGGGTGGACAGCCCCAGCATTTT
TRBV12-3/TRBV12-4,NA,NA,TRBJ2-1,CASSRDSRRGPEQFF,TGTGCCAGCAGCCGCGATTCGAGGAGGGGTCCGGAGCAGTTCTTC
TRBV5-1,NA,few,TRBJ1-4,CASSWNTGREEKLFF,TGCGCCAGCAGCTGGAATACAGGGCGAGAGGAAAAACTGTTTTTT
TRBV9,TRBD2,NA,TRBJ2-3,CASSVATSGSTDTQYF,TGTGCCAGCAGCGTAGCGACTAGCGGGTCCACAGATACGCAGTATTTT
TRBV5-1,NA,NA,TRBJ1-3,CASRAEGNTIYF,TGCGCCAGCAGGGCCGAGGGAAACACCATATATTTT
TRBV7-9,TRBD1,many,TRBJ1-1,CASSLVGQGGAFF,TGTGCCAGCAGCTTAGTCGGACAGGGCGGAGCTTTCTTT
TRBV20-1,NA,NA,TRBJ2-1,CSARDPRPDANNEQFF,TGCAGTGCTAGAGATCCGCGGCCAGACGCCAACAATGAGCAGTTCTTC
TRBV3-1,NA,NA,TRBJ2-2,CASSQRLVATGELFF,TGTGCCAGCAGCCAGAGACTAGTGGCCACCGGGGAGCTGTTTTTT
TRBV18,NA,NA,TRBJ1-1,CASSPEQVSAIPEAFF,TGTGCCAGCTCACCAGAGCAGGTTTCGGCAATACCTGAAGCTTTCTTT
TRBV18,NA,NA,TRBJ1-5,CASSPQERNQPQHF,TGTGCCAGCTCACCACAGGAGAGAAATCAGCCCCAGCATTTT
TRBV4-3,NA,NA,TRBJ2-2,CASSPVGRQAGELFF,TGCGCCAGCAGCCCCGTCGGGCGACAGGCCGGGGAGCTGTTTTTT
TRBV27,NA,NA,TRBJ2-5,CASSPTRQQETQYF,TGTGCCAGCAGTCCGACCCGACAGCAAGAGACCCAGTACTTC
TRBV20-1,TRBD1,few,TRBJ1-6,CSARDRESYNSPLHF,TGCAGTGCCAGGGACAGGGAATCCTATAATTCACCCCTCCACTTT
TRBV6-2/TRBV6-3,NA,few,TRBJ1-2,CASSFGLVNYGYTF,TGTGCCAGCAGTTTCGGACTCGTAAACTATGGCTACACCTTC
TRBV20-1,NA,few,TRBJ2-3,CSAIYGGTDTQYF,TGCAGTGCTATTTATGGGGGCACAGATACGCAGTATTTT
TRBV20-1,TRBD2,few,TRBJ2-1,CSARGTSGSRNEQFF,TGCAGTGCTAGAGGGACTAGCGGGAGTCGAAATGAGCAGTTCTTC
TRBV20-1,TRBD1,few,TRBJ1-5,CSARHSDRGPNQPQHF,TGCAGTGCTAGACATTCGGACAGGGGTCCAAATCAGCCCCAGCATTTT
TRBV5-1,NA,NA,TRBJ2-1,CASSFLAEYNEQFF,TGCGCCAGCAGCTTCTTAGCGGAATACAATGAGCAGTTCTTC
TRBV7-8,TRBD1,few,TRBJ2-1,CASSLTPTGGAWNEQFF,TGTGCCAGCAGCCTAACGCCAACAGGGGGCGCGTGGAATGAGCAGTTCTTC
TRBV9,NA,NA,TRBJ2-1,CASSTPGPTAGNEQFF,TGTGCCAGCAGCACCCCTGGGCCGACGGCAGGCAATGAGCAGTTCTTC
TRBV28,TRBD1,few,TRBJ2-4,CASRTGLKNIQYF,TGTGCCAGCAGGACAGGGTTAAAAAACATTCAGTACTTC
TRBV12-3/TRBV12-4,NA,many,TRBJ1-2,CASRGVAYGYTF,TGTGCCAGCAGGGGGGTCGCGTATGGCTACACCTTC
TRBV2,TRBD2,few,TRBJ2-1,CASSVAGGPGSYNEQFF,TGTGCCAGCAGTGTAGCGGGAGGGCCCGGCTCCTACAATGAGCAGTTCTTC
TRBV18,TRBD1,NA,TRBJ2-7,CASSRAGGAYEQYF,TGTGCCAGCTCACGGGCAGGGGGTGCCTACGAGCAGTACTTC
TRBV27,TRBD2,NA,TRBJ2-5,CASREGLAGVGTQYF,TGTGCCAGCAGGGAGGGACTAGCGGGAGTTGGGACCCAGTACTTC
TRBV20-1,TRBD2,NA,TRBJ2-1,CSARISRGLAGANEQFF,TGCAGTGCTAGGATAAGCCGAGGGCTAGCGGGAGCCAATGAGCAGTTCTTC
TRBV6-2/TRBV6-3,NA,NA,TRBJ2-3,CASSYWGGITTDTQYF,TGTGCCAGCAGTTACTGGGGCGGGATAACCACAGATACGCAGTATTTT
TRBV5-1,NA,NA,TRBJ2-2,CASSLGSRAHTGELFF,TGCGCCAGCAGCTTGGGAAGCAGGGCCCACACCGGGGAGCTGTTTTTT
TRBV7-3,TRBD2,NA,TRBJ2-1,CASSPVAGSHNEQFF,TGTGCCAGCAGCCCGGTAGCGGGAAGCCACAATGAGCAGTTCTTC
TRBV29-1,TRBD1,NA,TRBJ1-1,CSSRQGGNTEAFF,TGCAGCTCGCGCCAGGGGGGAAACACTGAAGCTTTCTTT
TRBV5-1,TRBD1,once,TRBJ1-4,CASSLDIPGQGEKLFF,TGCGCCAGCAGCTTGGACATACCGGGACAGGGTGAAAAACTGTTTTTT
TRBV25-1,TRBD1,NA,TRBJ1-1,CASSERGHVEAFF,TGTGCCAGCAGTGAGAGGGGGCACGTTGAAGCTTTCTTT
TRBV12-3/TRBV12-4,NA,NA,TRBJ2-7,CASSHTGPHTYEQYF,TGTGCCAGCAGTCATACAGGGCCACATACCTACGAGCAGTACTTC
TRBV9,TRBD1,NA,TRBJ2-7,CASSPRTGIEYEQYF,TGTGCCAGCAGCCCAAGGACAGGGATTGAGTACGAGCAGTACTTC
TRBV29-1,NA,many,TRBJ1-2,CSVNSRETGYTF,TGCAGCGTCAATTCTAGGGAGACTGGCTACACCTTC
TRBV9,NA,NA,TRBJ2-1,CASSVEAGGQVYNEQFF,TGTGCCAGCAGCGTGGAGGCGGGGGGACAGGTTTACAATGAGCAGTTCTTC
TRBV2,NA,few,TRBJ2-3,CASSGAERRRTDTQYF,TGTGCCAGCAGTGGGGCTGAGCGGAGACGCACAGATACGCAGTATTTT
TRBV10-3,TRBD1,few,TRBJ1-5,CAIGQEAAQPQHF,TGTGCCATCGGACAGGAGGCGGCTCAGCCCCAGCATTTT
TRBV5-1,NA,NA,TRBJ2-7,CASSPEGAYEQYF,TGCGCCAGCAGCCCCGAGGGCGCCTACGAGCAGTACTTC
TRBV5-1,NA,NA,TRBJ2-4,CASSLRSKNIQYF,TGCGCCAGCAGCTTGCGATCCAAAAACATTCAGTACTTC
TRBV29-1,TRBD1,NA,TRBJ2-3,CSVVTGQGTDTQYF,TGCAGCGTAGTGACGGGACAGGGGACAGATACGCAGTATTTT